The clone carrying this TCR beta chain was detected a few times. Its cognate antigen is unknown. The sample belongs to a study of cytomegalovirus exposure and HLA in healthy donors. Study results and limitations: Associated with cytomegalovirus, according to the listing, were 150 to 200 TCR beta chains.

The primer mix had 60 Vbeta and 13 Jbeta primers. Sequencing used immunoSEQ multiplex PCR; TCRdb keeps in-frame clones, though not all of them. The sample has some 110,000 clones, roughly a tenth seen once; the top ten hold approximately 6.1%. This TCR was sampled from a man aged 35 to 55 in good health and CMV-seropositive. Sequenced: PBMCs.

CDR3 nucleotides: TGTGCCAGCAGTCCCGGGACAGAGGGAAATGAGCAGTTCTTC. As protein: CASSPGTEGNEQFF. This chain links TRBV28 with TRBJ2-1, with 7 bases fitting TRBD1. This CDR3 is built from 14 residues. Germline V CDR1 and CDR2: MDHEN, SYDVKM. The J segment lost 7 bases and the V segment lost 5 bases, leaving 8 bases of the junction unmatched.